The 20 T cell receptor beta chains given below trace back to one sample, sequenced in a study of T cells in Graves' hyperthyroidism and ophthalmopathy. RNA transcripts were the template for amplifying TCR beta CDR3 regions. Carried out on the TCR CDR3, a first-round RT-PCR used the HTBI primer set. TCRdb recomputed calls from the multiplex PCR reads with MiXCR, one row per CDR3 protein. This table has over 700,000 distinct CDR3 sequences, roughly 40% appearing once. Sequencing input: blood. These receptors all stem from a young man with Graves' hyperthyroidism.

A note on this clonotype: With a much larger clone just one base away, this may be a read error. V gene TRBV29-1 combines with J gene TRBJ2-5; D possibly corresponds to TRBD1 (7 bases). Germline CDR1 reads SQVTM; CDR2 reads ANQGSEA. There are 15 residues in the CDR3. CDR3 nucleotides: TGCAGCGTTGAATTCGCTGGAGGGGGCAGAGAGACCCGGTACTTC. Its translation: CSVEFAGGGRETRYF.

This clonotype was seen more than once but under ten times. This chain uses TRBV6-5 with TRBJ2-7; D call uncertain. The CDR3 extends over 14 amino acids. V was trimmed by 7 bases and J by 2 bases, leaving 15 bases between them. CDR1 and CDR2 from the germline V gene are MNHEY and SVGAGI. The CDR3 loop reads CASTNTAFPYEQYF. In nucleotides, the CDR3 is TGTGCCAGCACTAATACAGCGTTCCCCTACGAGCAGTACTTC.

This clonotype was detected once. The chain has TRBV12-3 or TRBV12-4 and TRBJ1-2; 12 positions agree with TRBD1. V was clipped by 4 bases and J by 7 bases; unmatched bases: 10. The CDR3 has 16 amino acids. CDR3 residues: CASSSIAGTGGAGYTF. CDR3 nucleotides: TGTGCCAGCAGTTCTATAGCCGGGACAGGGGGCGCTGGCTACACCTTC.

V gene TRBV4-1 combines with J gene TRBJ1-4, with a possible D match to TRBD1 (6 bases). V was shortened by 4 bases and J by 3 bases, with 15 bases between the two germline ends. The CDR3 runs to 16 residues. Germline V lookup: CDR1 MGHRA, CDR2 YSYEKL. The CDR3 loop reads CASSPYGQYPNEKLFF. The CDR3, as DNA: TGCGCCAGCAGCCCCTACGGACAGTACCCTAATGAAAAACTGTTTTTT.

This clonotype has a count of ten or more. The genes are TRBV5-1 and TRBJ1-1; D gene ambiguous. Trimming removed 1 base at V and 7 bases at J, with 8 bases between. The CDR3 sequence is 12 residues long. The germline gives CDR1 SGHRS, CDR2 YFSETQ. The CDR3 sequence: CASSLPGDEAFF. The CDR3 nucleotides read TGCGCCAGCAGCTTGCCAGGAGATGAAGCTTTCTTT.

This CDR3 is CASSTFRGLNTGELFF. The CDR3, as DNA: TGTGCCAGCAGCACATTCAGGGGGCTGAACACCGGGGAGCTGTTTTTT. The chain joins TRBV7-2 to TRBJ2-2, with TRBD1 matching over 8 bases. Germline V lookup: CDR1 SGHTA, CDR2 FQGNSA. V gave up 5 bases and J gave up 1 base; unmatched junction bases: 6. CDR3 size: 16 residues.

This clonotype was counted only a few times. V is TRBV9 and J is TRBJ2-7, with D perhaps assigned TRBD1 or TRBD2 (6 bases each). Germline CDR1 is SGDLS and CDR2 is YYNGEE. This CDR3 has 13 amino acids. Trimming shortened V by 2 bases and J by 6 bases, and 12 bases separated the two germline ends. CDR3 amino acids: CASSVHGGSEQYF. In DNA, the CDR3 is TGTGCCAGCAGCGTCCACGGGGGCTCCGAGCAGTACTTC.

The rearrangement uses TRBV20-1 and TRBJ1-4; 10 nucleotides agree with TRBD1. CDR1 is DFQATT and CDR2 is SNEGSKA in the germline V gene (reference sequence). After removal of 3 bases from V and 8 bases from J, the junction contained 3 bases not matched to a gene. This CDR3 is 13 amino acids long. The CDR3: CSASDRGQEKLFF. The CDR3 DNA follows: TGCAGTGCTAGTGACAGGGGGCAAGAAAAACTGTTTTTT.

The chain uses TRBV7-9 and TRBJ1-2; D is unresolved. In germline, CDR1 is SEHNR, CDR2 FQNEAQ (reference sequence). This CDR3 contains 15 residues. The V gene lost 5 bases and the J gene lost 6 bases, with 19 bases spanning the gap. The CDR3 sequence: CASSPRTSGRNGYTF. The CDR3 DNA reads TGTGCCAGCAGCCCCCGGACTAGCGGGCGGAATGGCTACACCTTC.

The chain has TRBV12-3 or TRBV12-4 and TRBJ2-7, with D possibly being TRBD1 (5 bases). The CDR3 loop spans 12 amino acids. Trimming pared 4 bases from V and 6 bases from J, leaving 10 bases between. The CDR3: CASSSLQGEQYF. The DNA of the CDR3 is TGTGCCAGCAGTTCCCTTCAGGGCGAGCAGTACTTC.

J is TRBJ2-5 and V is TRBV10-3, with TRBD2 matching over 8 bases. The CDR3 has 15 residues. From germline, CDR1 is ENHRY and CDR2 SYGVKD. The V segment lost 5 bases and the J segment 5 bases; nucleotides outside the gene matches: 10. CDR3 in amino acids: CAISPLGSGSETQYF. In nucleotides, the CDR3 is TGTGCCATCAGTCCTCTAGGGAGCGGGAGTGAGACCCAGTACTTC.

The chain employs TRBV4-2 and TRBJ1-5; D is possibly TRBD1 (6 bases). Germline values: CDR1 LGHNA, CDR2 YNFKEQ. V was trimmed by 0 bases and J by 4 bases, leaving 16 bases between them. CDR3 length equals 17 residues. The CDR3 here is CASSQEAGARINQPQHF. In DNA form, the CDR3 reads TGTGCCAGCAGCCAAGAGGCAGGGGCGAGAATAAATCAGCCCCAGCATTTT.

This chain joins TRBV7-9 and TRBJ2-7; TRBD1 is a possible D gene (6 bases). Trimming pared 3 bases from V and 3 bases from J, leaving 15 bases between. CDR3 size: 15 residues. CDR1 and CDR2 (germline): SEHNR, FQNEAQ (reference sequence). This CDR3 reads CASSLLQGSNYEQYF. CDR3 coding DNA: TGTGCCAGCAGCTTGCTGCAGGGGAGTAACTACGAGCAGTACTTC.

This clonotype was observed many times. This chain connects TRBV2 to TRBJ1-3, with D possibly matching TRBD1 (6 bases). The V end was cut by 6 bases, the J end by 4 bases, with 10 bases between. CDR1 is SNHLY, CDR2 FYNNEI, per germline. The CDR3 runs to 13 residues. The CDR3 loop reads CASRPGQGNTIYF. CDR3 nucleotide sequence: TGTGCCAGCAGGCCGGGACAAGGAAACACCATATATTTT.

This clonotype was recorded at least ten times. The gene calls are TRBV10-3 and TRBJ2-7, with D unclear. Germline V gene data show CDR1 as ENHRY and CDR2 as SYGVKD. This CDR3 contains 11 residues. The V end lost 6 bases, the J end lost 5 bases, and 8 bases lay between the germline ends. This CDR3 is CAIRRSDEQYF. In nucleotides, the CDR3 is TGTGCCATCAGGCGCTCAGACGAGCAGTACTTC.

This chain links TRBV25-1 with TRBJ1-1; perhaps TRBD1 as D (6 bases). Trimming pared 7 bases from V and 0 bases from J, leaving 12 bases between. The CDR3 runs 14 residues. In germline, CDR1 is MGHDK, CDR2 SYGVNS. CDR3 amino acids: CASNFDRMNTEAFF. The CDR3 DNA follows: TGTGCCAGCAACTTTGACAGGATGAACACTGAAGCTTTCTTT.

This clonotype came up a few times. V usage is TRBV2 and J usage is TRBJ1-4; D not certain. The CDR3 spans 15 residues. The germline V gene encodes CDR1 SNHLY and CDR2 FYNNEI. Trimming removed 5 bases from V and 8 bases from J, with 18 bases in between. In DNA form, the CDR3 reads TGTGCCAGCAGTCCCGGACCGGGAGGCAGCGAAAAACTGTTTTTT. Translated: CASSPGPGGSEKLFF.

The J gene is TRBJ1-4, the V gene TRBV11-2; TRBD1 might be the D (5 bases). The CDR3 spans 13 residues. Germline CDR1 reads SGHAT; CDR2 reads FQNNGV. The V gene lost 5 bases and the J gene lost 10 bases, with 14 bases spanning the gap. The CDR3 protein is CASSAGTRGKLFF. CDR3 bases: TGTGCCAGCAGCGCGGGGACTCGGGGAAAACTGTTTTTT.

This clonotype was observed a handful of times. This rearrangement joins TRBV29-1 to TRBJ2-3; maybe TRBD2 (7 bases). With 0 bases removed from V and 3 bases from J, the gap between germline ends came to 16 bases. Germline-derived CDR1 and CDR2 are SQVTM and ANQGSEA. The length of the CDR3 is 16 residues. The CDR3 protein is CSVEDRGDKVTDTQYF. Here the CDR3 DNA reads TGCAGCGTTGAAGATCGGGGGGACAAAGTTACAGATACGCAGTATTTT.

This clonotype was seen repeatedly, ten times or more. The V and J genes are TRBV15 and TRBJ1-2; D is unclear. V was trimmed by 5 bases and J by 4 bases, leaving 8 bases between them. Germline assignment: CDR1 LNHNV and CDR2 YYDKDF (reference sequence). The length of the CDR3 is 12 residues. The CDR3 nucleotides are TGTGCCACCAGCCGACCGAGCTATGGCTACACCTTC. Protein sequence: CATSRPSYGYTF.